Each of the 10 T cell receptor beta chains below was sequenced from the same sample in a study of identifying expanded T cells in peripheral blood. Assay: immunoSEQ multiplex PCR; the TCRdb copy retains only in-frame clones and omits some. Here the sample spans around 99,000 clones, 88% being singletons. Sample: blood. Source of these receptors: a person between 18 and 75 years old in good health.

The rearrangement uses TRBV7-2 and TRBJ2-1; D unresolved. The V end was cut by 3 bases, the J end by 6 bases, with 6 bases between. The CDR3 loop spans 12 amino acids. Germline CDR1 reads SGHTA; CDR2 reads FQGNSA. The CDR3 sequence: CASSFGRNEQFF. As DNA, the CDR3 is TGTGCCAGCAGCTTCGGGCGCAATGAGCAGTTCTTC.

As to this clone: The same CDR3 can be traced to other DNA sequences in this sample. The chain carries TRBV9 and TRBJ1-2; unclear D gene. Trimming stripped 2 bases from V and 5 bases from J, with 7 bases between. Germline V gene data show CDR1 as SGDLS and CDR2 as YYNGEE. The CDR3 has 12 amino acids. CDR3 DNA sequence: TGTGCCAGCAGCGTCGGAGGGTATGGCTACACCTTC. This encodes CASSVGGYGYTF. Supplemented by reference TRBV9 and TRBJ1-2, the full variable domain reads DSGVTQTPKHLITATGQRVTLRCSPRSGDLSVYWYQQSLDQGLQFLIQYYNGEERAKGNILERFSAQQFPDLHSELNLSSLELGDSALYFCASSVGGYGYTFGSGTRLTVV.

The chain is built from TRBV30 and TRBJ2-1; 7 nucleotides align to TRBD1. Trimming at V came to 2 bases and at J to 4 bases, leaving 2 bases not matched to a gene. CDR3 length equals 13 residues. The germline CDR1 and CDR2 sequences are GTSNPN and SVGIG (reference sequence). The CDR3 spells CAWSLTGYNEQFF. In DNA form, the CDR3 reads TGTGCCTGGAGTTTGACAGGGTACAATGAGCAGTTCTTC.

The chain employs TRBV5-5 and TRBJ1-5, with 7 bases aligning to TRBD1. The CDR3 has 15 residues. V lost 2 bases, J lost 2 bases, and 4 bases stayed unmatched. The V gene's germline CDR1 is SGHKS and CDR2 YYEKEE (reference sequence). The CDR3 DNA is TGTGCCAGCAGCTTCAGGGGGTTAGGCAATCAGCCCCAGCATTTT. Its protein product is CASSFRGLGNQPQHF.

V usage is TRBV28 and J usage is TRBJ2-7; D may correspond to TRBD1 or TRBD2 (5 bases each). Germline assignment: CDR1 MDHEN and CDR2 SYDVKM. V was clipped by 3 bases and J by 0 bases, with 12 bases between them. The length of the CDR3 is 15 residues. The CDR3, as DNA: TGTGCCAGCAGTTTGCTGGACACTAGCTCCTACGAGCAGTACTTC. It codes for CASSLLDTSSYEQYF. The full variable domain, in which reference TRBV28 and TRBJ2-7 provide the parts outside the CDR3, is DVKVTQSSRYLVKRTGEKVFLECVQDMDHENMFWYRQDPGLGLRLIYFSYDVKMKEKGDIPEGYSVSREKKERFSLILESASTNQTSMYLCASSLLDTSSYEQYFGPGTRLTVT.

CDR3 in amino acids: CASRHARADTQYF. In nucleotides, the CDR3 is TGTGCCAGCAGACACGCCCGGGCAGATACGCAGTATTTT. The chain couples TRBV6-1 to TRBJ2-3; D remains ambiguous. The CDR3 runs to 13 residues. Germline V lookup: CDR1 MNHNS, CDR2 SASEGT. Trimming left V 6 bases short and J 4 bases short, with 11 bases between.

This chain connects TRBV2 to TRBJ1-6; a possible D gene is TRBD1 (6 bases). CDR3 length equals 13 residues. With 6 bases removed from V and 10 bases from J, the gap between germline ends came to 13 bases. CDR1 SNHLY and CDR2 FYNNEI come from the germline V gene. CDR3 protein: CASSEQGFSPLHF. In DNA, the CDR3 is TGTGCCAGCAGCGAACAGGGCTTCTCACCCCTCCACTTT.

The CDR3 DNA reads as TGTGCCAGCAGTGCCCTGGTTTTGAGGGATGGCTACACCTTC. Its translation: CASSALVLRDGYTF. The V and J genes are TRBV6-1 and TRBJ1-2; D is unclear. The CDR3 sequence is 14 residues long. Germline loops: CDR1 MNHNS, CDR2 SASEGT. Trimming removed 4 bases from V and 6 bases from J, with 15 bases in between.

The rearrangement uses TRBV6-1 and TRBJ1-1, with D perhaps matching TRBD1 (5 bases). This CDR3 spans 14 amino acids. Germline-derived CDR1 and CDR2 are MNHNS and SASEGT. V gave up 7 bases and J gave up 4 bases, with 16 bases separating them. This CDR3 reads CASNPLRGGTEAFF. DNA for the CDR3: TGTGCCAGCAATCCCTTGAGGGGTGGCACTGAAGCTTTCTTT.

The J gene is TRBJ1-2, the V gene TRBV10-3; TRBD1 matches at 10 bases. J lost 6 bases, V lost 7 bases, and 8 bases had no gene match. CDR3 length: 14 amino acids. The germline V gene has CDR1 ENHRY and CDR2 SYGVKD. The CDR3 DNA sequence: TGTGCCATCACCCCGAGGGACAGGGGAGATGGCTACACCTTC. This sequence encodes CAITPRDRGDGYTF.